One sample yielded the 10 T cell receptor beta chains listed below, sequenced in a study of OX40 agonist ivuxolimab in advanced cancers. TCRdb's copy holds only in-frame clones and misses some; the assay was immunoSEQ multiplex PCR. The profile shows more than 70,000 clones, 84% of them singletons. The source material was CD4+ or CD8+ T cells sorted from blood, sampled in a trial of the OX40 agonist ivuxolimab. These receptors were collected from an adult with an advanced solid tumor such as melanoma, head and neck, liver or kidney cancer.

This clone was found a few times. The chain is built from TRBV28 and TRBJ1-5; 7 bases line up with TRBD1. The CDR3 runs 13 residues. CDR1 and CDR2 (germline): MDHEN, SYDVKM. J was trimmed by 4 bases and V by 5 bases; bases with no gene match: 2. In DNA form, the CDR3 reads TGTGCCAGCAGTGACAGGGTTAATCAGCCCCAGCATTTT. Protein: CASSDRVNQPQHF.

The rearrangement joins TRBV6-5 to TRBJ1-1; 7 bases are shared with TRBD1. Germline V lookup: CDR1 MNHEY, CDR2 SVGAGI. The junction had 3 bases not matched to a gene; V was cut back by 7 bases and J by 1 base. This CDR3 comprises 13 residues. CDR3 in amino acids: CASNGQANTEAFF. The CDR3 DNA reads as TGTGCCAGCAACGGACAGGCGAACACTGAAGCTTTCTTT.

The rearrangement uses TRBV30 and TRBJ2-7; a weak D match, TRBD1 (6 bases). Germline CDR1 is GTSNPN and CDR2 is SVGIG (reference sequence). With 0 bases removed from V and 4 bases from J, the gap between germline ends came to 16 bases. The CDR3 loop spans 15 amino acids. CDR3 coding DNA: TGTGCCTGGAGTGTAAAGGGGGAGTTCCGATACGAGCAGTACTTC. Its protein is CAWSVKGEFRYEQYF.

The CDR3 DNA is TGTGCCAGCCGTCGATGGAACACTGAAGCTTTCTTT. Translated: CASRRWNTEAFF. This rearrangement joins TRBV6-5 to TRBJ1-1; D not certain. This CDR3 region has 12 residues. V was shortened by 8 bases and J by 1 base, with 8 bases between the two germline ends. The germline CDR1 and CDR2 sequences are MNHEY and SVGAGI.

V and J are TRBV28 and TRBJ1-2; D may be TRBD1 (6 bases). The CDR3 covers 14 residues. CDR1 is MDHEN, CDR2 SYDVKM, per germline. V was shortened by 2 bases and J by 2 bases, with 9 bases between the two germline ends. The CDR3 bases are TGTGCCAGCAGTTTACTGGGGGGCAACTATGGCTACACCTTC. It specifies CASSLLGGNYGYTF.

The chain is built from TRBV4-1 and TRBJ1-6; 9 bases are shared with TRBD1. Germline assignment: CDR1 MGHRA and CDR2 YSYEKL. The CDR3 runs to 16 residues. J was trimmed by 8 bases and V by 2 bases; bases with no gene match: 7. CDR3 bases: TGCGCCAGCAGCCAATCGACAGGGGGGGGATATTCACCCCTCCACTTT. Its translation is CASSQSTGGGYSPLHF.

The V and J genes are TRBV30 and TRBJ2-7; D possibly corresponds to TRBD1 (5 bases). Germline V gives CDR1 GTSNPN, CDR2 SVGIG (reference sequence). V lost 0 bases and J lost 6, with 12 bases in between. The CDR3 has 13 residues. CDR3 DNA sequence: TGTGCCTGGAGTGTAGAACAGGACCTCGAGCAGTACTTC. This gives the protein CAWSVEQDLEQYF.

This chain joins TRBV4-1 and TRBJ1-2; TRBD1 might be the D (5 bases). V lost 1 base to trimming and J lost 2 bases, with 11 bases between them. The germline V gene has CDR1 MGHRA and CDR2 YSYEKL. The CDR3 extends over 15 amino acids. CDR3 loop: CASSQARGLNYGYTF. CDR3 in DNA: TGCGCCAGCAGCCAAGCTCGGGGCCTCAACTATGGCTACACCTTC.

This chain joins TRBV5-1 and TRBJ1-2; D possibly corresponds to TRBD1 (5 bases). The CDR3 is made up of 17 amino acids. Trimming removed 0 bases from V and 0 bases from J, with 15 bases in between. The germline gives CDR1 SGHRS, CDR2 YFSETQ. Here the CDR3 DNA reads TGCGCCAGCAGCTTGGGCTTGGGGCAGACAGCTAACTATGGCTACACCTTC. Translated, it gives CASSLGLGQTANYGYTF.

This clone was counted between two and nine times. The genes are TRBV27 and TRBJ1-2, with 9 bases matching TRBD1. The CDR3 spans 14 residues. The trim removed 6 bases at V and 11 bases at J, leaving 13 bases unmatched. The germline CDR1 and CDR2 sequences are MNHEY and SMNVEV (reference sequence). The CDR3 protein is CASRTPDRGGGYTF. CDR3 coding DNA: TGTGCCAGCAGGACCCCGGACAGGGGAGGAGGTTACACCTTC.